This TCR beta chain was identified during a study of T cell responses to AZD1222 COVID-19 vaccine (TCRdb year 2021). Regarding the complete study: Because spike-specific TCR depth and breadth did not differ between the two schedules, AZD1222 recipients who got a second dose at roughly 4 weeks were pooled with those who got a second dose at roughly 12 weeks. A total of just over 230 trial participants underwent TCR sequencing, of whom roughly 210 received two doses of AZD1222 and roughly 25 received two doses of the MenACWY control vaccine. Trial participants were enrolled by age into 18-55, 56-69 and 70-plus year subgroups, with approximately 150, 30 and 60 TCR-sequenced participants respectively.

CDR1 and CDR2 were assigned from the germline V gene as SNHLY and FYNNEI. The CDR3 runs 13 residues from the cysteine to the phenylalanine. Only the CDR3 part of the read is kept: 39 bases, read in frame from the first base. V is shortened by 7 bases, J by 1 base, and the region joining them spans 7 bases. The time point label of this sample denotes: baseline before first vaccination. The vaccinee samples were drawn from two UK trials, COV001 and COV002, one of which was a single-blind randomized controlled phase 2/3 trial testing AZD1222 (ChAdOx1 nCoV-19) in healthy adults. For TCRbeta chain sequencing, PBMC samples were collected from trial participants at day 0 and at day 28 after the second dose. Study-wide findings and limitations: Reportedly, almost half of the unique spike-specific TCRs recognized epitopes lying outside the regions that are mutated in the B.1.351 and B.1.1.7 variants. In the small 56-69-year group, the increase in depth fell short of significance, most likely because of low power. Only a handful of AZD1222 recipients were SARS-CoV-2 seropositive at baseline, limiting conclusions about previously exposed vaccinees. Because no samples from the day 14 peak response were available, repertoires could be characterized only after the peak T cell response. Vaccine-associated CD4 TCRs spanned the whole spike protein, with dominant responses in regions 160-218 and 743-854. After two AZD1222 doses, spike-specific TCR breadth and depth were significantly higher than at day 0 and than in MenACWY recipients. Most participants were white British and females outnumbered males, and the authors suggested that clonal diversity may have been underestimated.

To note about this clone: Its antigen is unknown. There are no base qualities to consult, and no much larger clone falls within one base.

The CDR3 regions of human TCRbeta chains were analyzed by immunosequencing. Regarding the original processing steps: TCRs in the repertoires were compared against a reference library of SARS-CoV-2-specific TCRs that had been generated with the MIRA antigen-specificity platform. Breadth meant the fraction of unique TCRs that were SARS-CoV-2-associated, whereas depth meant the fraction of total T cells that were SARS-CoV-2-associated. Using the MIRA data, each spike-specific TCR was mapped to the spike region that the TCR reacts to and placed in a CD4 or CD8 class. Log10-transformed breadth and depth values were compared by one-way ANOVA with Sidak's multiple comparisons tests. In its TCRdb copy, this immuneACCESS table keeps in-frame sequences only and misses some clones. Where compared with another copy, unresolved V genes explain less than half of these, and the others have no known cause. For V, J and clone size, that table is used; D and trimming come from the DNA. The sample records 120,000 or so clones, about 90% of which are singletons. The ten largest clones add up to approximately 1.4% of the sample.

The V gene is TRBV2 and the J gene is TRBJ2-2; too little of a D gene remains to name it. The TCR sequence derives from an adult in good health. This specimen consisted of peripheral blood, obtained on day 0 of AZD1222 vaccination. The DNA sequence is given as TGTGCCAGCACCCGCATGAACACCGGGGAGCTGTTTTTT. The resulting protein is CASTRMNTGELFF.